Listed below are T cell receptor beta chains from one sample, sequenced in a study of blood T cells in healthy people across ages. TCRdb passed the 5' RACE reads through MiXCR, listing each CDR3 protein once. The sample carries some 640,000 distinct CDR3 sequences, around 49% recorded once. What was sequenced was blood. Every receptor here comes from a woman aged 60 to 75 in good health. CDR3s include the opening cysteine and the closing phenylalanine or tryptophan. The order of the fields is clone size, V gene, J gene, D gene, CDR3 protein, CDR3 DNA. The D gene is left open where the match is weak. Clone size appears in some rows only: once, few, many, or a class for an expanded clone.

clone_size: .; v_call: TRBV15; j_call: TRBJ1-6; d_call: .; cdr3_aa: CATSSRSNSPLHF; cdr3_nt: TGTGCCACCAGCAGCCGAAGTAATTCACCCCTCCACTTT
clone_size: .; v_call: TRBV27; j_call: TRBJ2-5; d_call: .; cdr3_aa: CASSFRWTYKRETQYF; cdr3_nt: TGTGCCAGCAGTTTTAGATGGACCTACAAGAGAGAGACCCAGTACTTC
clone_size: .; v_call: TRBV6-1; j_call: TRBJ2-7; d_call: TRBD1; cdr3_aa: CASMVRDRGYEQYF; cdr3_nt: TGTGCCAGCATGGTCCGAGACAGGGGTTACGAGCAGTACTTC
clone_size: few; v_call: TRBV7-2; j_call: TRBJ2-4; d_call: .; cdr3_aa: CATSGPNIQYF; cdr3_nt: TGTGCCACCTCCGGCCCAAACATTCAGTACTTC
clone_size: many; v_call: TRBV7-2; j_call: TRBJ2-3; d_call: .; cdr3_aa: CASSLKSDTQYF; cdr3_nt: TGTGCCAGCAGCTTAAAGTCAGATACGCAGTATTTT
clone_size: .; v_call: TRBV29-1; j_call: TRBJ2-1; d_call: TRBD2; cdr3_aa: CSSKGGSVYNEQFF; cdr3_nt: TGCAGCTCTAAAGGCGGGAGTGTCTACAATGAGCAGTTCTTC
clone_size: few; v_call: TRBV29-1; j_call: TRBJ2-1; d_call: .; cdr3_aa: CSAHYNEQFF; cdr3_nt: TGCAGCGCCCATTACAATGAGCAGTTCTTC
clone_size: few; v_call: TRBV29-1; j_call: TRBJ2-1; d_call: .; cdr3_aa: CSVRATSSGLEQFF; cdr3_nt: TGCAGCGTAAGGGCTACCTCTTCCGGCCTTGAGCAGTTCTTC
clone_size: .; v_call: TRBV4-3; j_call: TRBJ2-2; d_call: TRBD2; cdr3_aa: CASSQELAVGELFF; cdr3_nt: TGCGCCAGCAGCCAAGAACTAGCGGTAGGGGAGCTGTTTTTT
clone_size: .; v_call: TRBV28; j_call: TRBJ2-7; d_call: .; cdr3_aa: CASRGGRDPSYEQYF; cdr3_nt: TGTGCCAGCAGGGGGGGGCGGGACCCATCCTACGAGCAGTACTTC
clone_size: .; v_call: TRBV29-1; j_call: TRBJ2-7; d_call: .; cdr3_aa: CSARRSSSEQYF; cdr3_nt: TGCAGCGCAAGACGTAGCTCCTCCGAGCAGTACTTC
clone_size: .; v_call: TRBV28; j_call: TRBJ1-6; d_call: .; cdr3_aa: CASGELSGRNSPLHF; cdr3_nt: TGTGCCAGCGGGGAGTTATCAGGGCGGAATTCACCCCTCCACTTT
clone_size: .; v_call: TRBV4-3; j_call: TRBJ2-7; d_call: .; cdr3_aa: CASSQTWSSYEQYF; cdr3_nt: TGCGCCAGCAGCCAGACATGGAGCTCCTACGAGCAGTACTTC
clone_size: .; v_call: TRBV4-3; j_call: TRBJ2-7; d_call: TRBD1; cdr3_aa: CSSSQDLRQGNYEQYF; cdr3_nt: TGCTCCAGCAGCCAAGATCTACGACAGGGGAACTACGAGCAGTACTTC
clone_size: few; v_call: TRBV7-9; j_call: TRBJ1-4; d_call: .; cdr3_aa: CASTETYDQKLFF; cdr3_nt: TGTGCCAGCACGGAGACTTACGATCAAAAACTGTTTTTT
clone_size: .; v_call: TRBV7-3; j_call: TRBJ2-3; d_call: TRBD2; cdr3_aa: CASSLYPTSGRAGWGTDTQYF; cdr3_nt: TGTGCCAGCAGCCTATACCCGACTAGCGGGAGAGCGGGATGGGGAACAGATACGCAGTATTTT
clone_size: .; v_call: TRBV12-3/TRBV12-4; j_call: TRBJ1-2; d_call: TRBD1; cdr3_aa: CASSPGGQGANYGYTF; cdr3_nt: TGTGCCAGCAGTCCAGGCGGACAGGGGGCAAACTATGGCTACACCTTC
clone_size: .; v_call: TRBV2; j_call: TRBJ2-3; d_call: .; cdr3_aa: CASREEGDTQYF; cdr3_nt: TGTGCCAGTCGAGAAGAAGGAGATACGCAGTATTTT
clone_size: .; v_call: TRBV7-8; j_call: TRBJ2-3; d_call: TRBD2; cdr3_aa: CASSFLAGYTDTQYF; cdr3_nt: TGTGCCAGCAGCTTTCTAGCGGGATACACAGATACGCAGTATTTT
clone_size: .; v_call: TRBV6-5; j_call: TRBJ2-1; d_call: TRBD1; cdr3_aa: CASSPTTGQAANEQFF; cdr3_nt: TGTGCCAGCAGTCCTACGACGGGACAGGCCGCTAATGAGCAGTTCTTC
clone_size: .; v_call: TRBV7-9; j_call: TRBJ2-1; d_call: .; cdr3_aa: CASSSPASEQFF; cdr3_nt: TGTGCCAGCAGCTCCCCCGCATCTGAGCAGTTCTTC
clone_size: few; v_call: TRBV4-2; j_call: TRBJ2-1; d_call: TRBD2; cdr3_aa: CASSQGGIGTTTYNEQFF; cdr3_nt: TGTGCCAGCAGCCAAGGGGGGATTGGGACTACCACCTACAATGAGCAGTTCTTC
clone_size: once; v_call: TRBV7-2; j_call: TRBJ2-5; d_call: .; cdr3_aa: CASSFQGGQETRYF; cdr3_nt: TGTGCCAGCAGCTTCCAGGGAGGCCAAGAGACCCGGTACTTC
clone_size: once; v_call: TRBV6-2/TRBV6-3; j_call: TRBJ2-1; d_call: .; cdr3_aa: CASSLGTKGSEQFF; cdr3_nt: TGTGCCAGCAGCCTCGGGACCAAGGGGAGTGAGCAGTTCTTC
clone_size: few; v_call: TRBV7-2; j_call: TRBJ2-6; d_call: .; cdr3_aa: CASSSGGTVSGANVLTF; cdr3_nt: TGTGCCAGCAGCTCGGGAGGGACAGTCTCTGGGGCCAACGTCCTGACTTTC
clone_size: .; v_call: TRBV7-2; j_call: TRBJ2-6; d_call: .; cdr3_aa: CASSPRATGANVLTF; cdr3_nt: TGTGCCAGCAGCCCCCGGGCGACCGGGGCCAACGTCCTGACTTTC
clone_size: few; v_call: TRBV2; j_call: TRBJ2-5; d_call: .; cdr3_aa: CASSELYGVETQYF; cdr3_nt: TGTGCCAGCAGTGAACTGTACGGGGTAGAGACCCAGTACTTC
clone_size: .; v_call: TRBV10-3; j_call: TRBJ2-5; d_call: .; cdr3_aa: CAISVTGEETQYF; cdr3_nt: TGTGCCATCAGTGTGACAGGAGAAGAGACCCAGTACTTC
clone_size: .; v_call: TRBV5-1; j_call: TRBJ2-3; d_call: .; cdr3_aa: CASSLGQIADTQYF; cdr3_nt: TGCGCCAGCAGCTTAGGGCAGATCGCAGATACGCAGTATTTT
clone_size: .; v_call: TRBV20-1; j_call: TRBJ2-7; d_call: TRBD2; cdr3_aa: CSAREAGGLTYEQYF; cdr3_nt: TGCAGTGCTAGAGAAGCGGGGGGATTAACCTACGAGCAGTACTTC
clone_size: .; v_call: TRBV12-3/TRBV12-4; j_call: TRBJ2-7; d_call: .; cdr3_aa: CASSLYETENYEQYF; cdr3_nt: TGTGCCAGCAGTTTATATGAGACCGAGAACTACGAGCAGTACTTC
clone_size: .; v_call: TRBV2; j_call: TRBJ2-7; d_call: .; cdr3_aa: CASSTNGGPSYEQYF; cdr3_nt: TGTGCCAGCAGTACTAACGGAGGGCCCTCCTACGAGCAGTACTTC
clone_size: once; v_call: TRBV5-1; j_call: TRBJ2-2; d_call: .; cdr3_aa: CASSLRVGGTGELFF; cdr3_nt: TGCGCCAGCAGCCTCCGAGTGGGTGGCACCGGGGAGCTGTTTTTT
clone_size: .; v_call: TRBV20-1; j_call: TRBJ2-1; d_call: .; cdr3_aa: CSAQKRGSYNEQFF; cdr3_nt: TGCAGTGCCCAAAAAAGGGGCTCCTACAATGAGCAGTTCTTC
clone_size: .; v_call: TRBV20-1; j_call: TRBJ1-3; d_call: .; cdr3_aa: CSAPSVSSGNTIYF; cdr3_nt: TGCAGTGCTCCTAGTGTTAGCTCTGGAAACACCATATATTTT
clone_size: .; v_call: TRBV20-1; j_call: TRBJ2-3; d_call: .; cdr3_aa: CSASTGGLAIITDTQYF; cdr3_nt: TGCAGTGCTTCGACGGGGGGCCTAGCGATAATCACAGATACGCAGTATTTT
clone_size: few; v_call: TRBV29-1; j_call: TRBJ2-7; d_call: .; cdr3_aa: CSVEGSGFGEQYF; cdr3_nt: TGCAGCGTTGAAGGGTCCGGGTTTGGCGAGCAGTACTTC
clone_size: .; v_call: TRBV29-1; j_call: TRBJ2-5; d_call: .; cdr3_aa: CSVKRGQNQETQYF; cdr3_nt: TGCAGCGTAAAAAGGGGTCAGAACCAAGAGACCCAGTACTTC
clone_size: .; v_call: TRBV21-1; j_call: TRBJ1-2; d_call: .; cdr3_aa: CASSNADRTGYGYTF; cdr3_nt: TGTGCCAGCAGCAACGCTGACAGGACAGGGTATGGCTACACCTTC
clone_size: .; v_call: TRBV2; j_call: TRBJ2-7; d_call: TRBD2; cdr3_aa: CASTGLSEQYF; cdr3_nt: TGTGCCAGCACGGGACTATCCGAGCAGTACTTC
clone_size: .; v_call: TRBV7-2; j_call: TRBJ2-7; d_call: TRBD2; cdr3_aa: CASSLRSGGVVNEQYF; cdr3_nt: TGTGCCAGCAGCTTACGGTCCGGGGGGGTGGTTAATGAGCAGTACTTC
clone_size: .; v_call: TRBV28; j_call: TRBJ2-7; d_call: TRBD2; cdr3_aa: CASRSGSLIYEQYF; cdr3_nt: TGTGCCAGCAGGAGCGGGAGTCTCATATACGAGCAGTACTTC
clone_size: .; v_call: TRBV12-3/TRBV12-4; j_call: TRBJ2-5; d_call: TRBD2; cdr3_aa: CASSLVLVAGTQETQYF; cdr3_nt: TGTGCCAGCAGTTTAGTTTTGGTAGCGGGTACCCAAGAGACCCAGTACTTC
clone_size: .; v_call: TRBV6-2/TRBV6-3; j_call: TRBJ2-3; d_call: TRBD1; cdr3_aa: CASSYPGQGVDTQYF; cdr3_nt: TGTGCCAGCAGTTATCCCGGACAGGGGGTAGATACGCAGTATTTT
clone_size: .; v_call: TRBV7-2; j_call: TRBJ2-7; d_call: TRBD2; cdr3_aa: CASSLGGLAGALYEQYF; cdr3_nt: TGTGCCAGCAGCTTAGGGGGACTAGCGGGAGCTTTATACGAGCAGTACTTC
clone_size: few; v_call: TRBV6-2/TRBV6-3; j_call: TRBJ2-1; d_call: .; cdr3_aa: CASSYRASHEQFF; cdr3_nt: TGTGCCAGCAGTTACAGAGCGTCCCATGAGCAGTTCTTC
clone_size: few; v_call: TRBV9; j_call: TRBJ2-5; d_call: TRBD2; cdr3_aa: CASSVEKREYQETQYF; cdr3_nt: TGTGCCAGCAGCGTAGAAAAGCGGGAGTATCAAGAGACCCAGTACTTC
clone_size: few; v_call: TRBV4-3; j_call: TRBJ1-6; d_call: TRBD1; cdr3_aa: CASSQDRPGTASSYNSPLHF; cdr3_nt: TGCGCCAGCAGCCAAGATCGTCCCGGGACAGCCAGCTCCTATAATTCACCCCTCCACTTT
clone_size: .; v_call: TRBV4-3; j_call: TRBJ2-3; d_call: .; cdr3_aa: CASSPGGGTDTQYF; cdr3_nt: TGCGCCAGCAGCCCAGGTGGGGGCACAGATACGCAGTATTTT
clone_size: .; v_call: TRBV7-8; j_call: TRBJ2-1; d_call: .; cdr3_aa: CASSPHWSSYNEQFF; cdr3_nt: TGTGCCAGCAGCCCCCACTGGAGCTCCTACAATGAGCAGTTCTTC
clone_size: few; v_call: TRBV6-1; j_call: TRBJ2-1; d_call: TRBD2; cdr3_aa: CASSGGTSGSSYNEQFF; cdr3_nt: TGTGCCAGCAGTGGGGGGACTAGCGGGAGCTCCTACAATGAGCAGTTCTTC